One and the same sample provided the 14 T cell receptor beta chains below, sequenced in a study of cytomegalovirus exposure and HLA in healthy donors. The PCR made use of 60 Vbeta and 13 Jbeta primers. Method: immunoSEQ multiplex PCR; TCRdb's copy keeps in-frame clones and lacks some. This sample has more than 150,000 clones; about four fifths occur once, and the top ten carry 1.5%. Source material: PBMCs. Receptor source: a man aged 40-49 years in good health and CMV-seronegative.

This sequence joins TRBV7-2 and TRBJ1-2, with a possible D match to TRBD1 (5 bases). This CDR3 contains 17 residues. The V gene's germline CDR1 is SGHTA and CDR2 FQGNSA. Trimming removed 5 bases at V and 4 bases at J, with 23 bases between. Here the CDR3 DNA reads TGTGCCAGCAGCCAATGGGGTACAGGTCCCACTGGCTATGGCTACACCTTC. Its translation is CASSQWGTGPTGYGYTF.

This clone was counted once. The chain carries TRBV7-8 and TRBJ2-1; 7 nucleotides align to TRBD2. V lost 2 bases, J lost 3 bases, and 7 bases stayed unmatched. The CDR3 has 16 residues. CDR1 SGHVS and CDR2 FQNEAQ come from the germline V gene. The CDR3 DNA reads TGTGCCAGCAGCTTAATTTGGGGGGGGGACTACAATGAGCAGTTCTTC. This translates into CASSLIWGGDYNEQFF.

This clone was recorded once. This sample includes further DNA sequences coding for the same CDR3. The gene calls are TRBV7-2 and TRBJ1-2; possible D gene TRBD1, 6 bases. The germline V gene has CDR1 SGHTA and CDR2 FQGNSA. V lost 3 bases and J 5 bases, leaving 10 bases between the germline ends. This CDR3 region has 13 residues. CDR3 DNA: TGTGCCAGCAGCTTGGACAGTTCGTATGGCTACACCTTC. It yields the protein CASSLDSSYGYTF.

J is TRBJ2-5 and V is TRBV7-2; TRBD2 matches 13 bases. CDR1 SGHTA and CDR2 FQGNSA come from the germline V gene. The length of the CDR3 is 16 residues. The junction had 8 bases not matched to a gene; V was cut back by 5 bases and J by 5 bases. The CDR3 sequence is CASSDWGLAGSETQYF. In nucleotides, the CDR3 is TGTGCCAGCAGCGATTGGGGACTAGCGGGAAGCGAGACCCAGTACTTC.

The chain is built from TRBV2 and TRBJ2-7; 13 bases are a match to TRBD2. The CDR3 runs 16 residues. After removal of 10 bases from V and 6 bases from J, the junction contained 15 bases not matched to a gene. Germline assignment: CDR1 SNHLY and CDR2 FYNNEI. The CDR3 DNA sequence: TGTGCCACGCGAAGGGGGCCGGGACTAGCGGGGTTCGAGCAGTACTTC. The encoded protein is CATRRGPGLAGFEQYF.

The rearrangement joins TRBV28 to TRBJ1-2; D is perhaps TRBD1 (5 bases). Per germline, CDR1 MDHEN and CDR2 SYDVKM. Between the trimmed V and J ends, which lost 4 bases and 5 bases, there was a span of 20 bases. CDR3 length equals 16 residues. CDR3 residues: CASSSSIGTVVYGYTF. Written as DNA, the CDR3 is TGTGCCAGCAGTTCTTCTATAGGGACTGTAGTTTATGGCTACACCTTC.

This clone is a singleton in its sample. The junction differs from germline at one of its ends, possibly a read error. In the same sample, other DNA sequences code for this CDR3. The gene calls are TRBV11-2 and TRBJ2-7, with TRBD1 as a possible D gene (6 bases). This CDR3 contains 17 residues. Germline V gives CDR1 SGHAT, CDR2 FQNNGV. The CDR3 protein is CASSLIARTDSSYEQYF. CDR3 in DNA: TGTGCCAGTAGCTTAATCGCTCGGACGGACAGCTCCTACGAGCAGTACTTC.

The V and J genes are TRBV19 and TRBJ2-1; 9 bases are a match to TRBD2. Germline assignment: CDR1 LNHDA and CDR2 SQIVND (reference sequence). The CDR3 covers 12 residues. J lost 15 bases, V lost 5 bases, and 8 bases had no gene match. CDR3 protein: CASSWRTSDLFF. The CDR3 DNA reads TGTGCCAGTAGTTGGCGGACTAGCGATCTGTTCTTC. Filled out from reference TRBV19 and TRBJ2-1, the complete variable domain reads DGGITQSPKYLFRKEGQNVTLSCEQNLNHDAMYWYRQDPGQGLRLIYYSQIVNDFQKGDIAEGYSVSREKKESFPLTVTSAQKNPTAFYLCASSWRTSDLFFGPGTRLTVL.

The rearrangement joins TRBV4-3 to TRBJ1-2, with D perhaps TRBD1 (6 bases). CDR3 length: 17 residues. CDR1 is LGHNA, CDR2 YSLEER, per germline. V dropped 0 bases and J dropped 10 bases, with 24 bases sitting between them. For the CDR3, the DNA is TGCGCCAGCAGCCAAGATCCCGGCGCGAAGGGGGACAACTTCTACACCTTC. Translation gives CASSQDPGAKGDNFYTF.

CDR3 in amino acids: CAIRGTGTQGRSTF. The DNA for the CDR3 is TGTGCCATCAGAGGCACCGGGACTCAAGGGCGCAGCACCTTC. The chain links TRBV10-3 to TRBJ1-2; D is perhaps TRBD1 (5 bases). This CDR3 spans 14 amino acids. With 6 bases removed from V and 13 bases from J, the gap between germline ends came to 24 bases. Germline-derived CDR1 and CDR2 are ENHRY and SYGVKD.

This sequence joins TRBV29-1 and TRBJ2-1; tentative D call: TRBD1 (7 bases). Germline values: CDR1 SQVTM, CDR2 ANQGSEA. Trimming took 6 bases from V and 2 from J, leaving 20 bases between them. This CDR3 has 16 amino acids. This chain's CDR3 is CSVQLQGRSTYNEQFF. DNA of the CDR3: TGCAGCGTACAACTACAGGGGAGGAGCACCTACAATGAGCAGTTCTTC.

This clone has just one count. The V and J genes are TRBV6-6 and TRBJ1-2; 9 nucleotides match TRBD1. Per germline, CDR1 MNHNY and CDR2 SVGAGI (reference sequence). This CDR3 has 14 amino acids. The ends lost 6 bases at V and 4 bases at J; junction bases unmatched: 6. The CDR3 region is CASRDRGGPYGYTF. In DNA, the CDR3 is TGTGCCAGCAGAGACAGGGGGGGGCCCTATGGCTACACCTTC.

This clone has only a few counts. CDR3 amino acids: CAISESGRTGTISYEQYF. As DNA, the CDR3 is TGTGCCATCAGTGAGTCAGGTCGGACAGGGACCATCTCCTACGAGCAGTACTTC. This sequence joins TRBV10-3 and TRBJ2-7, with 8 bases matching TRBD1. V trimming: 0 bases; J trimming: 0 bases; junction bases outside the gene matches: 10. This CDR3 is built from 18 residues. Germline V gene sequence: CDR1 ENHRY, CDR2 SYGVKD.

The chain carries TRBV29-1 and TRBJ2-3; 7 bases are a match to TRBD1. Germline assignment: CDR1 SQVTM and CDR2 ANQGSEA. The CDR3 is 13 residues long. With 8 bases clipped from V and 1 base from J, the junction kept 6 bases outside the gene matches. The CDR3 is CSPRDSRTDTQYF. The CDR3 DNA reads as TGCAGCCCACGGGACAGCCGCACAGATACGCAGTATTTT.